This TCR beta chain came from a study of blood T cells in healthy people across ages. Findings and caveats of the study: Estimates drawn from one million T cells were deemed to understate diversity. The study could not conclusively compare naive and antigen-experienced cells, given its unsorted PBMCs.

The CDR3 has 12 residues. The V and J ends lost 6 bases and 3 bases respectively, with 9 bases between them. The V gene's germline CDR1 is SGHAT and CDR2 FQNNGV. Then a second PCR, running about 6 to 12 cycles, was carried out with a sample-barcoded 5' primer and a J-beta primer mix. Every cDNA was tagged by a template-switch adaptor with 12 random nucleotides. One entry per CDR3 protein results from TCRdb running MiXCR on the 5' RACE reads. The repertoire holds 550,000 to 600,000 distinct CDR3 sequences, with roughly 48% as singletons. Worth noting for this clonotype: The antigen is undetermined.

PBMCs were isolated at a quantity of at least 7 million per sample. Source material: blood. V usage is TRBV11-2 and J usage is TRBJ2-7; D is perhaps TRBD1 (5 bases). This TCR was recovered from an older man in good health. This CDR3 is CASSNQGYEQYF. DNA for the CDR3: TGTGCCAGCAGTAACCAGGGCTACGAGCAGTACTTC.